A single sample is the source of the 26 T cell receptor beta chains below, sequenced in a study of T cell repertoires in aging, cancer and after chemotherapy. Amplification of TCR beta used genomic DNA extracted from peripheral blood. Rearranged V-D-J TRB sequences were amplified with a mixed TRB-A/B primer pool. MiXCR, applied by TCRdb to the multiplex PCR reads, yields one record per CDR3 protein. In the table there are 6,000 or so distinct CDR3 sequences, roughly 35% of which are singletons. Sequencing was done on a sample of blood. The source is a human donor in good health.

The chain recombines TRBV6-5 with TRBJ2-7; D gene unclear. This CDR3 has 11 amino acids. Trimming shortened V by 3 bases and J by 9 bases, and 9 bases separated the two germline ends. Germline-derived CDR1 and CDR2 are MNHEY and SVGAGI. The CDR3 DNA sequence: TGTGCCAGCAGTTATGGGGTTCTGCAGTACTTC. Translated, it gives CASSYGVLQYF.

The chain carries TRBV19 and TRBJ1-2; no definite D call. The V end lost 8 bases, the J end lost 4 bases, and 17 bases lay between the germline ends. The CDR3 runs 14 residues. Germline V gene sequence: CDR1 LNHDA, CDR2 SQIVND (reference sequence). The CDR3 region has the DNA TGTGCCAGTTCCCGTCTAGAAAACCTCTATGGCTACACCTTC. The encoded protein is CASSRLENLYGYTF.

This chain uses TRBV7-9 with TRBJ2-3, with TRBD2 matching 8 bases. The ends lost 8 bases at V and 1 base at J; junction bases unmatched: 8. CDR3 length: 15 amino acids. Germline V gene sequence: CDR1 SEHNR, CDR2 FQNEAQ (reference sequence). The CDR3, as DNA: TGTGCCAGCCGAACAACGGGGGGGGGCACAGATACGCAGTATTTT. Its protein product is CASRTTGGGTDTQYF.

This clonotype was counted between two and nine times. The chain is built from TRBV19 and TRBJ1-5, with 7 bases aligning to TRBD1. Germline V gene sequence: CDR1 LNHDA, CDR2 SQIVND (reference sequence). Germline trimming cut 7 bases from V and 4 bases from J; bases unmatched to any gene: 10. The CDR3 loop spans 15 amino acids. CDR3 sequence (DNA): TGTGCCAGTAATCCGACAGGGTCGGGGAATCAGCCCCAGCATTTT. Protein product: CASNPTGSGNQPQHF. Filled out from reference TRBV19 and TRBJ1-5, the complete variable domain reads DGGITQSPKYLFRKEGQNVTLSCEQNLNHDAMYWYRQDPGQGLRLIYYSQIVNDFQKGDIAEGYSVSREKKESFPLTVTSAQKNPTAFYLCASNPTGSGNQPQHFGDGTRLSIL.

As DNA, the CDR3 is TGTGCCAGCAGTGTGGGACAGGGTGGCTACGAGCAGTACTTC. It codes for CASSVGQGGYEQYF. The chain uses TRBV18 and TRBJ2-7, with TRBD1 matching over 9 bases. The germline V gene encodes CDR1 KGHSH and CDR2 LQKENI. The trim removed 8 bases at V and 3 bases at J, leaving 8 bases unmatched. The CDR3 spans 14 residues.

Remarks on this clonotype: The junction shows a germline mismatch at one end, possibly a read error. The chain employs TRBV18 and TRBJ2-7; TRBD2 is a possible D gene (6 bases). The CDR3 covers 15 residues. Germline V gene lookup returns CDR1 KGHSH and CDR2 LQKENI. The CDR3 reads CASSPSGSQSYKQYF. CDR3 sequence (DNA): TGTGCCAGCTCACCATCCGGGAGCCAGTCCTACAAGCAGTACTTC.

There are a few counts of this clonotype. V and J are TRBV19 and TRBJ2-4; 7 bases map to TRBD1. Trimming took 7 bases from V and 1 from J; bases not matched to a gene: 4. The CDR3 loop spans 14 amino acids. In germline, CDR1 is LNHDA, CDR2 SQIVND (reference sequence). The CDR3 loop reads CASKTGFAKNIQYF. Here the CDR3 DNA reads TGTGCCAGTAAGACAGGGTTCGCCAAAAACATTCAGTACTTC.

This clonotype was detected a few times. The J gene is TRBJ2-7, the V gene TRBV29-1; D is unclear. The germline V gene encodes CDR1 SQVTM and CDR2 ANQGSEA. The V and J ends lost 4 bases and 6 bases respectively, with 19 bases between them. CDR3 length: 14 residues. The CDR3 coding sequence is TGCAGCGTTGTAAGGCAGACGGCCCGCTCCGAGCAGTACTTC. Its protein product is CSVVRQTARSEQYF.

This clonotype is large (0.1 to 1%) within its sample. In DNA, the CDR3 is TGTGCCAGCAGGGGGTCGAAACGAACACGGACTGAAGCTTTCTTT. This sequence encodes CASRGSKRTRTEAFF. The chain combines TRBV12-3 or TRBV12-4 with TRBJ1-1; D is uncertain. The CDR3 contains 15 residues. Trimming stripped 6 bases from V and 5 bases from J, with 19 bases between.

The gene calls are TRBV5-6 and TRBJ2-3; D might be TRBD1 (5 bases). Trimming cost V 4 bases and J 5 bases, with 17 bases left between them. The CDR3 runs 15 residues. From germline, CDR1 is SGHDT and CDR2 YYEEEE. The CDR3 DNA sequence: TGTGCCAGCAGCCCCAGTGGGGCGCAGGGAGATACGCAGTATTTT. Translated: CASSPSGAQGDTQYF.

The V call is TRBV12-3 or TRBV12-4, the J call TRBJ2-7; 10 bases fit TRBD2. Trimming cost V 9 bases and J 2 bases; bases outside gene matches: 4. The CDR3 has 13 residues. The CDR3 DNA reads TGTGCCAGTGGGACTAGCGCAACCTACGAGCAGTACTTC. Translating it yields CASGTSATYEQYF.

This clonotype is termed medium-sized. J is TRBJ2-1 and V is TRBV30; 9 bases match TRBD2. The germline CDR1 and CDR2 sequences are GTSNPN and SVGIG (reference sequence). The CDR3 runs to 14 residues. J lost 2 bases, V lost 5 bases, and 4 bases had no gene match. The CDR3 spells CAWGTSHPYNEQFF. The CDR3 DNA is TGTGCCTGGGGGACTAGCCATCCCTACAATGAGCAGTTCTTC.

The J gene is TRBJ2-2, the V gene TRBV4-3; no definite D call. There are 14 residues in the CDR3. Germline V lookup: CDR1 LGHNA, CDR2 YSLEER. The V end was cut by 1 base, the J end by 4 bases, with 7 bases between. The CDR3 DNA is TGCGCCAGCAGCCAAGGGCCTAGCACCGGGGAGCTGTTTTTT. Translated, it gives CASSQGPSTGELFF.

This clonotype counts as medium-sized. The chain links TRBV5-4 to TRBJ2-6, with 7 bases fitting TRBD1. The CDR3 is 17 residues long. V lost 3 bases and J lost 4; bases outside the gene matches: 10. Germline-derived CDR1 and CDR2 are SGHNT and YYREEE (reference sequence). CDR3 DNA sequence: TGTGCCAGCAGCTCCCGGAAGGGGGCGAAGGGGGCCAACGTCCTGACTTTC. Its protein is CASSSRKGAKGANVLTF.

By sample fraction, this clonotype is medium-sized (0.01 to 0.1%). This chain uses TRBV6-4 with TRBJ2-3; the match to TRBD2 covers 9 bases. The germline V gene has CDR1 MRHNA and CDR2 SNTAGT. V lost 0 bases, J lost 6 bases, and 1 base stayed unmatched. This CDR3 has 14 amino acids. The CDR3 region is CASSDSSGSDTQYF. For the CDR3, the DNA is TGTGCCAGCAGTGACTCTAGCGGGAGCGATACGCAGTATTTT.

The J gene is TRBJ2-5, the V gene TRBV13; a possible D gene is TRBD2 (6 bases). Germline V gene data show CDR1 as PRHDT and CDR2 as FYEKMQ (reference sequence). The CDR3 totals 14 residues. Trimming stripped 2 bases from V and 3 bases from J, with 10 bases between. CDR3 sequence reads: CASSLPGTEETQYF. CDR3 bases: TGTGCCAGCAGCTTACCAGGGACTGAAGAGACCCAGTACTTC.

The gene calls are TRBV6-5 and TRBJ2-5; D may correspond to TRBD1 or TRBD2 (5 bases each). V gave up 5 bases and J gave up 2 bases, with 18 bases separating them. Germline CDR1 and CDR2: MNHEY and SVGAGI. This CDR3 has 16 amino acids. The CDR3 is CASSRPLRDGQETQYF. CDR3 coding DNA: TGTGCCAGCAGTCGACCCCTTCGGGACGGACAAGAGACCCAGTACTTC.

By share, this clonotype ranks as medium-sized. The V and J genes are TRBV10-3 and TRBJ2-3, with unresolved D. The CDR3 spans 12 residues. The germline V and J ends were trimmed by 5 bases and 2 bases, with 5 bases remaining between them. From germline, CDR1 is ENHRY and CDR2 SYGVKD. The CDR3 protein is CAISSTTDTQYF. The CDR3 nucleotides are TGTGCCATCAGTTCGACCACAGATACGCAGTATTTT.

This clonotype is medium-sized in the sample. The CDR3 DNA reads TGCAGCGCCAACCAGCGGGGGGTAGATACGCAGTATTTT. Amino acids: CSANQRGVDTQYF. The chain links TRBV29-1 to TRBJ2-3; 9 nucleotides line up with TRBD2. Germline V CDR1 and CDR2: SQVTM, ANQGSEA. V was pared by 7 bases and J by 5 bases, with 7 bases of the junction left unmatched. The CDR3 has 13 residues.

For this clonotype: The junction departs from germline at one end; a sequencing error may be responsible. The V gene is TRBV19, the J gene TRBJ1-2, with 7 bases identical to TRBD1. Germline CDR1 and CDR2: LNHDA and SQIVND (reference sequence). The CDR3 length is 14 residues. The CDR3 loop is CASSTPGQDYSYTF. The CDR3 nucleotides read TGTGCCAGTAGTACCCCTGGACAGGACTATAGCTACACCTTC.

This clonotype has just a few counts. V gene TRBV7-6 combines with J gene TRBJ2-7; 13 bases align to TRBD2. The V segment lost 5 bases and the J segment 10 bases; nucleotides outside the gene matches: 8. Germline V CDR1 and CDR2: SGHVS, FNYEAQ. This CDR3 spans 14 amino acids. CDR3 loop: CASSGPGTSGKQYF. In DNA, the CDR3 is TGTGCCAGCAGCGGACCCGGGACTAGCGGGAAACAGTACTTC.

This clonotype was observed a handful of times. The J gene is TRBJ1-5, the V gene TRBV7-6; no definite D call. This CDR3 has 14 amino acids. V was trimmed by 2 bases and J by 3 bases, leaving 8 bases between them. Looked up from germline, CDR1 is SGHVS and CDR2 is FNYEAQ. The CDR3 region is CASSLSGYNQPQHF. The CDR3, as DNA: TGTGCCAGCAGCTTATCTGGATACAATCAGCCCCAGCATTTT.

The chain is built from TRBV19 and TRBJ2-2; 11 bases agree with TRBD1. The length of the CDR3 is 14 residues. Germline values: CDR1 LNHDA, CDR2 SQIVND (reference sequence). J was trimmed by 5 bases and V by 6 bases; bases with no gene match: 2. The DNA for the CDR3 is TGTGCCAGTAGCGGGACAGGGGGTACCGGGGAGCTGTTTTTT. It encodes CASSGTGGTGELFF.

The V call is TRBV19, the J call TRBJ2-5; 11 bases map to TRBD2. Germline V gene sequence: CDR1 LNHDA, CDR2 SQIVND (reference sequence). This CDR3 is built from 14 residues. The CDR3 DNA reads as TGTGCTCAGACTAGCGGGACGTACCAAGAGACCCAGTACTTC. It codes for CAQTSGTYQETQYF.

In this sample, this clonotype turned up a few times. The rearrangement uses TRBV6-5 and TRBJ2-6; either TRBD1 or TRBD2 may supply D (5 bases each). CDR3 size: 13 residues. CDR1 and CDR2 (germline): MNHEY, SVGAGI. The ends were cut back, 6 bases at V and 14 bases at J, with 17 bases in the middle. CDR3 amino acids: CASSQGDQTLLTF. The CDR3 DNA is TGTGCCAGCAGCCAAGGGGACCAGACTCTCCTGACTTTC.

Only one count was recorded for this clonotype. V gene TRBV6-1 combines with J gene TRBJ1-2; 8 bases match TRBD1. Germline V gene sequence: CDR1 MNHNS, CDR2 SASEGT. CDR3 length: 13 amino acids. V lost 5 bases, J lost 8 bases, and 7 bases stayed unmatched. CDR3 bases: TGTGCCAGCAGTTCACAGGGGGTAGGCGGCTACACCTTC. It codes for CASSSQGVGGYTF.